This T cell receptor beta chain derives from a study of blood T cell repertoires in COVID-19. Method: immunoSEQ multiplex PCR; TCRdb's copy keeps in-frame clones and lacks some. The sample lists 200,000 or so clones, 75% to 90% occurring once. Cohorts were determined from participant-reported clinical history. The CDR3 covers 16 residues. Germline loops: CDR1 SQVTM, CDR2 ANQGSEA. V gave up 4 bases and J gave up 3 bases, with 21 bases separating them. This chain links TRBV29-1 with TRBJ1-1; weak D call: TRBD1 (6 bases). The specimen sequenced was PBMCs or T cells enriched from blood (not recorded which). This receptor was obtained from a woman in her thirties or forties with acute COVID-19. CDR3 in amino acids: CSVGGGVLSSDTEAFF. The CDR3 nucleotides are TGCAGCGTTGGAGGGGGGGTTCTCAGTTCGGACACTGAAGCTTTCTTT.